The TCR beta chain under discussion was sequenced for a study of T cells in localized non-small cell lung cancer. Study results and caveats: Owing to sequencing of a solitary tumor region, heterogeneity cannot be discounted.

Data came from immunoSEQ multiplex PCR; TCRdb stores just in-frame clones and leaves some out. The data hold 25,000 to 30,000 clones, with around 82% observed a single time. In regard to this clone: Its target is unknown.

Trimming left V 6 bases short and J 5 bases short, with 11 bases between. The germline CDR1 and CDR2 sequences are SQVTM and ANQGSEA. The CDR3 is 11 residues long. This sequence originates from a man aged 40 to 70 with stage III lung adenocarcinoma. The rearrangement joins TRBV29-1 to TRBJ2-7; the D is unclear. This material consisted of peripheral blood mononuclear cells, taken before any cancer treatment. As DNA, the CDR3 is TGCAGCGTGAGAACACCGGACGAGCAGTACTTC. This sequence encodes CSVRTPDEQYF.